The clone carrying this TCR beta chain has just a few counts. Its antigen is unidentified. CDR1 and CDR2 (germline): WSHSY, SAAADI. The CDR3 extends over 12 amino acids. V gave up 3 bases and J gave up 10 bases, with 10 bases separating them. The entry originates in a study of T-cell memory formation after mild COVID-19. General study points: That cross-reactive memory joined was suggested by some responding clones appearing in pre-infection memory. Largely, contracting CD4+ clones fell within CM and EM, and contracting CD8+ clones within EMRA. Clones that contracted from day 15 to 85 were balanced CD4/CD8, while later expanders leaned CD4+.

Using its own MiXCR run on the 5' RACE reads, TCRdb lists one record per CDR3 protein. Of roughly 300,000 distinct CDR3 sequences in the sample, approximately 14% were seen once. Source material: PBMCs or a T cell subset sorted from them (not recorded which). The J gene is TRBJ2-1, the V gene TRBV10-2; D not certain. The sequence was collected from a man younger than 35 who had mild COVID-19 (a few samples of this study predate the infection). Cell type and time point are not known. In DNA form, the CDR3 reads TGCGCCAGCAGTGAATACTCCAGGGAGCAGTTCTTC. Residues: CASSEYSREQFF.